The 8 T cell receptor beta chains given below trace back to one sample, sequenced in a study of blood T cell repertoires in COVID-19. Assay used: immunoSEQ multiplex PCR; TCRdb lists only in-frame clones, some missing. The data hold a few hundred thousand clones, with around nine tenths observed a single time. Sequencing used peripheral blood. These receptor sequences come from a man in his 60s who had recovered from COVID-19.

J is TRBJ2-2 and V is TRBV24-1, with 7 bases matching TRBD1. This CDR3 region has 17 residues. In germline, CDR1 is KGHDR, CDR2 SFDVKD. Trimming cost V 4 bases and J 0 bases; bases outside gene matches: 7. The CDR3 spells CATSDADRVANTGELFF. The CDR3 DNA sequence: TGTGCCACCAGTGACGCAGACAGGGTCGCGAACACCGGGGAGCTGTTTTTT.

The rearrangement uses TRBV6-1 and TRBJ1-2, with no clear D. Germline CDR1 is MNHNS and CDR2 is SASEGT. This CDR3 is 13 amino acids long. The V gene lost 2 bases and the J gene lost 3 bases, with 7 bases spanning the gap. The chain's CDR3 is CASSELGHYGYTF. CDR3 nucleotide sequence: TGTGCCAGCAGTGAACTGGGCCACTATGGCTACACCTTC.

The rearrangement links TRBV25-1 to TRBJ1-3, with 7 nucleotides matching TRBD1. The germline CDR1 and CDR2 sequences are MGHDK and SYGVNS. The junction had 2 bases not matched to a gene; V was cut back by 4 bases and J by 8 bases. The CDR3 covers 12 residues. CDR3 in DNA: TGTGCCAGCAGTGGACAGGGAGACACCATATATTTT. Translation gives CASSGQGDTIYF. The complete variable domain, with remaining parts taken from reference TRBV25-1 and TRBJ1-3, reads EADIYQTPRYLVIGTGKKITLECSQTMGHDKMYWYQQDPGMELHLIHYSYGVNSTEKGDLSSESTVSRIRTEHFPLTLESARPSHTSQYLCASSGQGDTIYFGEGSWLTVV.

The DNA for the CDR3 is TGTGCCAGCAGCCTTTTCCCGGGTTCCCAAGAGACCCAGTACTTC. It is translated as CASSLFPGSQETQYF. The chain carries TRBV11-2 and TRBJ2-5; no clear D. The CDR3 totals 15 residues. V was pared by 5 bases and J by 1 base, with 14 bases between. The germline gives CDR1 SGHAT, CDR2 FQNNGV.

The chain couples TRBV7-9 to TRBJ2-2, with 8 positions matching TRBD1. With V trimmed by 11 bases and J by 1 base, 3 bases remained unmatched. This CDR3 has 13 residues. CDR1 SEHNR and CDR2 FQNEAQ come from the germline V gene (reference sequence). The CDR3 region is CAVDRGNTGELFF. CDR3 coding DNA: TGTGCCGTAGACAGGGGGAACACCGGGGAGCTGTTTTTT.

This rearrangement joins TRBV12-3 or TRBV12-4 to TRBJ1-6, with D unclear. CDR3 size: 12 residues. Trimming took off 8 bases at V and 10 bases at J, with 12 bases between the two ends. CDR3 coding DNA: TGTGCCAGCGGGAGCAGTCGGTCACCCCTCCACTTT. It translates to CASGSSRSPLHF.

Ten or more counts support this clone. The chain carries TRBV19 and TRBJ2-1; 8 nucleotides align to TRBD2. The CDR3 runs 15 residues. Germline V gene data show CDR1 as LNHDA and CDR2 as SQIVND (reference sequence). V shed 7 bases and J 10 bases; nucleotides not matched to a gene: 15. Written as DNA, the CDR3 is TGTGCCAGTAACCCGCTTCGGGGGGGTGAGGAGGAGCAGTTCTTC. As protein: CASNPLRGGEEEQFF.

V is TRBV28 and J is TRBJ1-2; D unclear. The CDR3 covers 13 residues. Per the germline V gene, CDR1 is MDHEN and CDR2 is SYDVKM. Trimming took off 7 bases at V and 7 bases at J, with 16 bases between the two ends. In DNA form, the CDR3 reads TGTGCCAGCACCCTCTCGCGGGCGGTTGGCTACACCTTC. Residues: CASTLSRAVGYTF.